The TCR beta chain described here comes from a study of blood T cell repertoires in COVID-19. Assay used: immunoSEQ multiplex PCR; TCRdb lists only in-frame clones, some missing. Here the sample spans roughly 420,000 clones, 70% to 90% being singletons. Assignments of participants to cohorts depended upon their own reported clinical history. CDR3 length equals 13 residues. V was cut by 7 bases and J by 9 bases, with 18 bases left in between. CDR1 and CDR2 from the germline V gene are SNHLY and FYNNEI. The sample consisted of PBMCs or T cells enriched from blood (not recorded which). The clonotype was recovered from a woman aged 25 to 39 with acute COVID-19. The chain has TRBV2 and TRBJ1-2; weak D call: TRBD1 (6 bases). For the CDR3, the DNA is TGTGCCAGCAAAGGGACACCGTCTAGGAGCTACACCTTC. Amino acid sequence: CASKGTPSRSYTF.